This T cell receptor beta chain was identified during a study of CD8 T cells in ankylosing spondylitis. CDR1 is ENHRY, CDR2 SYGVKD, per germline. V lost 7 bases and J lost 4, with 14 bases in between. The CDR3 totals 14 residues. Concerning this clonotype: Its matching antigen is unknown.

Generation of TCR beta libraries employed quantitative 5'-RACE incorporating molecular barcodes. TCRdb itself ran the 5' RACE reads through MiXCR, one entry per CDR3 protein. The sample consists of fewer than 750,000 distinct CDR3 sequences, around a fifth of them appearing once. Study observations and caveats: Relatively rare in peripheral blood, disease-linked clones were also CD8+. A motif of eight highly homologous TCR beta variants was seen as apparently characteristic of ankylosing spondylitis blood. Reports say disease-linked clones showed up significantly more in matched ankylosing spondylitis synovial fluid.

Sequencing was done on a sample of blood, either unsorted or a sorted T cell fraction (not recorded which). This receptor was taken from a male donor with ankylosing spondylitis. The chain has TRBV10-3 and TRBJ1-3; D is unclear. Here the CDR3 reads CAINNRGEGNTIYF. DNA of the CDR3: TGTGCCATCAATAACCGGGGAGAAGGAAACACCATATATTTT.